Shown below are 3 T cell receptor beta chains from a single sample sequenced in a study of blood T cell repertoires in COVID-19. Libraries were prepared by immunoSEQ multiplex PCR; TCRdb keeps only in-frame clonotypes and omits some of them. The sample has about 260,000 clones; roughly 90% are singletons. Source material: PBMCs or T cells enriched from blood (not recorded which). These receptors were collected from a man aged 35 to 55 who had been exposed to COVID-19.

V usage is TRBV3-1 (or the pseudogene TRBV3-2) and J usage is TRBJ2-7; 7 positions agree with TRBD1. V was clipped by 4 bases and J by 3 bases; unmatched bases: 3. Germline-derived CDR1 and CDR2 are LGHDT and YNNKEL (reference sequence). The CDR3 consists of 13 residues. In DNA form, the CDR3 reads TGTGCCAGCAGCCGGGACAGTTTCTACGAGCAGTACTTC. It encodes CASSRDSFYEQYF.

This sequence joins TRBV7-3 and TRBJ2-2; TRBD2 agrees at 12 bases. Germline V gives CDR1 SGHTA, CDR2 FQGTGA. The CDR3 length is 14 residues. V lost 9 bases, J lost 5 bases, and 4 bases stayed unmatched. The CDR3 loop reads CASQTSGRTGELFF. The CDR3 coding sequence is TGTGCCAGTCAGACTAGCGGGAGAACCGGGGAGCTGTTTTTT.

This chain connects TRBV6-5 to TRBJ1-1, with D unresolved. The CDR3 contains 15 residues. The ends were cut back, 0 bases at V and 11 bases at J, with 19 bases in the middle. Germline lookup yields CDR1 MNHEY and CDR2 SVGAGI. The DNA for the CDR3 is TGTGCCAGCAGTTACTCCGCTGCGCCTGGGAGGAATGCTTTCTTT. This sequence encodes CASSYSAAPGRNAFF.